This T cell receptor (beta chain) was profiled in a study of T and B cells in COVID-19 patients. Study background: Most recovered patients had mild to moderate COVID-19 treated as outpatients. Of around 21 active-infection patients, 15 to 18 carried comorbidities linked to unfavorable COVID-19 outcome. Study-level points and caveats: Exclusive to the recovered cohort were 2,300 or so TCR clusters, around 30 of them with low generation probability.

Each TRB amplification used about 230-550 ng of genomic DNA from blood. BIOMED2 TRB-A/B primer pools were used in multiplex TRB PCR. MiXCR, run by TCRdb on the multiplex PCR reads, gives a single entry per CDR3 protein. The sample lists 20,000 to 25,000 distinct CDR3 sequences; around 30% were seen once. With 6 bases removed from V and 10 bases from J, the gap between germline ends came to 13 bases. The CDR3 sequence is 12 residues long. The V gene's germline CDR1 is MNHNY and CDR2 SVGAGI (reference sequence). This clonotype was found a few times. What it binds is not known. The sequenced material came from blood. This receptor was taken from a human donor who had recovered from COVID-19. The chain has TRBV6-6 and TRBJ1-3; D not certain. The CDR3 sequence is CASSYERRTIYF. The CDR3 nucleotides read TGTGCCAGCAGCTACGAGCGACGGACCATATATTTT.